The clone carrying this TCR beta chain was seen a handful of times. V was shortened by 5 bases and J by 10 bases, with 15 bases between the two germline ends. Germline-derived CDR1 and CDR2 are SGHVS and FNYEAQ. The CDR3 loop spans 13 amino acids. Use of 60 Vbeta and 13 Jbeta primers characterized the PCR. Data came from immunoSEQ multiplex PCR; TCRdb stores just in-frame clones and leaves some out. The sample records approximately 140,000 clones, roughly 73% being singletons. The entry originates in a study of cytomegalovirus exposure and HLA in healthy donors. The clonotype comes from a human donor in good health. The rearrangement uses TRBV7-6 and TRBJ2-1; the D is unclear. Sequences were obtained from PBMCs. The CDR3 spells CASSPTRAAEQFF. Here the CDR3 DNA reads TGTGCCAGCAGCCCGACTCGCGCTGCGGAGCAGTTCTTC.